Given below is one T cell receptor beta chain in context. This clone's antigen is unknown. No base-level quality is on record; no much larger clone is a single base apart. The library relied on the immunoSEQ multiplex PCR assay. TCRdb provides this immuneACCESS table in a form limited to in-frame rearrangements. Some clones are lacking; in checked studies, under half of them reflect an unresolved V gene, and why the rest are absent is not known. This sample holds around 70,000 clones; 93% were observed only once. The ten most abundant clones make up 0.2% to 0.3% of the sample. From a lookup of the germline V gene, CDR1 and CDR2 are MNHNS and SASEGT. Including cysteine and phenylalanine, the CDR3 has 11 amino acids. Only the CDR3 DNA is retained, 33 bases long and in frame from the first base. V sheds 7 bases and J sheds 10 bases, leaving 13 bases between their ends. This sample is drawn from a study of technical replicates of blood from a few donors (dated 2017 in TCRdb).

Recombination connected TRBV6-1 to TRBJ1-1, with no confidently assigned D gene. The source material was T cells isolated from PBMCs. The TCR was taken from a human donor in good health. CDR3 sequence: CASILAGGAFF. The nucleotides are TGTGCCAGCATATTAGCTGGTGGAGCTTTCTTT.